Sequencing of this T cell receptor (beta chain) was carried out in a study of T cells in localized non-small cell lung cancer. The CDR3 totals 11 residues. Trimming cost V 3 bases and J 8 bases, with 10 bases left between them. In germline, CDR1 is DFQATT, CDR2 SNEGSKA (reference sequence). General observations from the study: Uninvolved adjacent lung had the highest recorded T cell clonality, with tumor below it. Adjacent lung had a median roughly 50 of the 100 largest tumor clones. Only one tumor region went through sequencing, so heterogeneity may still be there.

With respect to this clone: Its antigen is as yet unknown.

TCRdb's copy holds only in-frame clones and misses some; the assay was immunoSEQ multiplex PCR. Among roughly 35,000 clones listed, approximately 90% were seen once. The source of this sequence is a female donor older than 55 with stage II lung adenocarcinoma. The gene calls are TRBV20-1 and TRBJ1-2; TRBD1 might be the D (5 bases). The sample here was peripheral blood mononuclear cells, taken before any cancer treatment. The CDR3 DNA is TGCAGTGCTAGCCACGGGGCCGGCTACACCTTC. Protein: CSASHGAGYTF.